The 5 T cell receptor beta chains in this list originate from one sample, sequenced in a study of blood T cell repertoires in COVID-19. Measured with immunoSEQ multiplex PCR; TCRdb has only the in-frame clones, and not every one. The sample holds 300,000 to 400,000 clones; about 86% are singletons and the top ten take roughly 4%. Sequencing was carried out using PBMCs or T cells enriched from blood (not recorded which). The source of these receptors is a woman aged 40 to 50 with acute COVID-19.

This chain connects TRBV2 to TRBJ2-3; possible D gene TRBD1, 6 bases. This CDR3 is built from 13 residues. The germline gives CDR1 SNHLY, CDR2 FYNNEI. Trimming took 6 bases from V and 7 from J, leaving 14 bases between them. CDR3 region: CASRATGNHTQYF. The CDR3 DNA follows: TGTGCCAGCAGGGCCACAGGGAATCATACGCAGTATTTT. Variable domain in full (rest from reference TRBV2 and TRBJ2-3): EPEVTQTPSHQVTQMGQEVILRCVPISNHLYFYWYRQILGQKVEFLVSFYNNEISEKSEIFDDQFSVERPDGSNFTLKIRSTKLEDSAMYFCASRATGNHTQYFGPGTRLTVL.

The V and J genes are TRBV10-3 and TRBJ1-1; D is unresolved. Per germline, CDR1 ENHRY and CDR2 SYGVKD. The CDR3 sequence is 11 residues long. Trimming stripped 6 bases from V and 2 bases from J, with 4 bases between. CDR3 DNA sequence: TGTGCCATCAGCCAAAACACTGAAGCTTTCTTT. This encodes CAISQNTEAFF.

The chain carries TRBV5-1 and TRBJ2-1; 11 bases are shared with TRBD2. CDR3 length: 15 residues. With V trimmed by 5 bases and J by 4 bases, 5 bases remained unmatched. Germline CDR1 is SGHRS and CDR2 is YFSETQ. CDR3 in DNA: TGCGCCAGCAGGCCGGGACTAGCGGAATACAATGAGCAGTTCTTC. Its protein product is CASRPGLAEYNEQFF.

This chain uses TRBV19 with TRBJ2-7; TRBD2 agrees at 8 bases. This CDR3 region has 15 residues. From germline, CDR1 is LNHDA and CDR2 SQIVND (reference sequence). The V and J ends lost 9 bases and 1 base, in that order; junction bases with no gene match: 11. The CDR3 bases are TGTGCCAGCAAGCGGGGGACTAGTCATTCCTACGAGCAGTACTTC. It specifies CASKRGTSHSYEQYF.

The V gene is TRBV15, the J gene TRBJ1-1; D perhaps matches TRBD1 (5 bases). The CDR3 runs 15 residues. Germline V CDR1 and CDR2: LNHNV, YYDKDF (reference sequence). V was pared by 3 bases and J by 1 base, with 12 bases between. CDR3 DNA sequence: TGTGCCACCAGCAGTTCACAGGTCGGGAACACTGAAGCTTTCTTT. Translating gives CATSSSQVGNTEAFF.